Following are 21 T cell receptor beta chains from one sample sequenced in a study of regulatory T cells in long-lasting Graves disease. Time point described: newly diagnosed GD, antithyroid drugs for less than 3 months. The TCR library was made from RNA that had been extracted from PBMCs in TRIzol. Arm-PCR of CDR3 regions and iRepertoire HTBI primers were the basis on which TCR beta libraries were built. TCRdb reprocessed the multiplex PCR reads via MiXCR and lists one record per CDR3 protein. The repertoire holds around 450,000 distinct CDR3 sequences, with roughly 15% as singletons. In addition, the sample was reused for a study of T cells in Graves' hyperthyroidism and ophthalmopathy.

Here the sequenced sample was peripheral blood mononuclear cells (PBMCs), taken at new diagnosis, from a patient treated with antithyroid drugs. Receptors were obtained from a woman in her thirties or forties with Graves disease.

This clonotype was recorded many times. CDR3 loop: CAWSNLAGLYNEQFF. The CDR3 nucleotides read TGTGCCTGGAGTAACCTAGCGGGCCTCTACAATGAGCAGTTCTTC. The chain recombines TRBV30 with TRBJ2-1, with 8 bases that match TRBD2. The CDR3 is made up of 15 amino acids. The ends lost 2 bases at V and 3 bases at J; junction bases unmatched: 6. Germline-derived CDR1 and CDR2 are GTSNPN and SVGIG (reference sequence).

This clonotype showed up many times. This chain joins TRBV7-9 and TRBJ2-3; 9 bases match TRBD2. Germline CDR1 reads SEHNR; CDR2 reads FQNEAQ (reference sequence). The V gene end was trimmed by 0 bases and the J gene end by 6 bases; junction bases not matched to a gene: 4. This CDR3 is built from 15 residues. This CDR3 reads CASSLAELAGDTQYF. CDR3 bases: TGTGCCAGCAGCTTAGCGGAGCTAGCGGGGGATACGCAGTATTTT.

The chain links TRBV29-1 to TRBJ1-2, with D unclear. Trimming left V 5 bases short and J 2 bases short, with 6 bases between. This CDR3 is built from 11 residues. Germline CDR1 reads SQVTM; CDR2 reads ANQGSEA. CDR3 sequence: CSVLGNYGYTF. CDR3 sequence (DNA): TGCAGCGTTCTGGGGAACTATGGCTACACCTTC.

Ten or more counts support this clonotype. This chain joins TRBV27 and TRBJ2-1; TRBD2 aligns across 7 bases. The CDR3 has 15 amino acids. Looked up from germline, CDR1 is MNHEY and CDR2 is SMNVEV (reference sequence). With 5 bases clipped from V and 4 bases from J, the junction kept 8 bases outside the gene matches. Here the CDR3 DNA reads TGTGCCAGCAGTGGGTCAAGCGGGGCTTACAATGAGCAGTTCTTC. Encoded protein: CASSGSSGAYNEQFF.

This clonotype was recorded many times. The chain employs TRBV11-2 and TRBJ2-5; D is undetermined. Germline loops: CDR1 SGHAT, CDR2 FQNNGV. This CDR3 spans 14 amino acids. V lost 1 base and J 5 bases, leaving 11 bases between the germline ends. CDR3 in DNA: TGTGCCAGCAGCTTAGTTCTCGGTGGGGAGACCCAGTACTTC. Residues: CASSLVLGGETQYF.

The chain is built from TRBV6-2 or TRBV6-3 and TRBJ1-4; 8 positions match TRBD1. V was clipped by 6 bases and J by 7 bases; unmatched bases: 4. CDR1 is MNHEY, CDR2 SVGEGT, per germline. The CDR3 has 13 amino acids. For the CDR3, the DNA is TGTGCCAGCAGACCAGGGGGCAGTGAAAAACTGTTTTTT. Encoded protein: CASRPGGSEKLFF.

Concerning this clonotype itself: Given a much more abundant clone one base away, this may be a read error. The chain is built from TRBV7-2 and TRBJ1-2; D is undetermined. This CDR3 region has 14 residues. The germline V gene encodes CDR1 SGHTA and CDR2 FQGNSA. The CDR3 nucleotides read TGTGCCAGCAGCTTATACGCTTCTAACTATGACTACACCTTC. Protein product: CASSLYASNYDYTF.

This clonotype was detected many times. Written as DNA, the CDR3 is TGTGCCTGGAGTCCCGGGACTAGCGGGAGCACAGATACGCAGTATTTT. It specifies CAWSPGTSGSTDTQYF. The chain couples TRBV30 to TRBJ2-3; 12 nucleotides line up with TRBD2. Trimming cost V 2 bases and J 0 bases; bases outside gene matches: 3. Germline V gene lookup returns CDR1 GTSNPN and CDR2 SVGIG (reference sequence). The CDR3 length is 16 residues.

There are many counts of this clonotype. The rearrangement uses TRBV7-2 and TRBJ2-1, with D tentatively TRBD1 or TRBD2 (5 bases each). V was shortened by 0 bases and J by 6 bases, with 24 bases between the two germline ends. The germline gives CDR1 SGHTA, CDR2 FQGNSA. This CDR3 region has 19 residues. In nucleotides, the CDR3 is TGTGCCAGCAGCTTAGCGAAGTCTTCTTGGGGACCCCAAATCAATGAGCAGTTCTTC. This translates into CASSLAKSSWGPQINEQFF.

The V call is TRBV11-3, the J call TRBJ2-1, with 12 bases aligning to TRBD2. The CDR3 runs 23 residues. CDR1 is SGHNT and CDR2 is YENEEA in the germline V gene. The V segment lost 3 bases and the J segment 9 bases; nucleotides outside the gene matches: 30. The CDR3 coding sequence is TGTGCCAGCAGCTTTCATAGGGGGCTCGGCCTAGCGGGAGGGCCGATATCAAATGGTGAGCAGTTCTTC. It encodes CASSFHRGLGLAGGPISNGEQFF. Based on the CDR3 plus reference TRBV11-3 and TRBJ2-1, the full variable domain is EAGVVQSPRYKIIEKKQPVAFWCNPISGHNTLYWYLQNLGQGPELLIRYENEEAVDDSQLPKDRFSAERLKGVDSTLKIQPAELGDSAVYLCASSFHRGLGLAGGPISNGEQFFGPGTRLTVL.

This clonotype was picked up many times. J is TRBJ2-1 and V is TRBV12-3 or TRBV12-4, with D tentatively TRBD2 (6 bases). The V gene lost 7 bases and the J gene lost 5 bases, with 15 bases spanning the gap. This CDR3 region has 14 residues. CDR3 DNA: TGTGCCAGCACAGGCGGAGCGGGCCACAATGAGCAGTTCTTC. Translation: CASTGGAGHNEQFF.

In its sample, this clonotype was seen a few times. This chain connects TRBV12-3 or TRBV12-4 to TRBJ2-1, with D perhaps given as TRBD1 or TRBD2 (5 bases each). V lost 6 bases and J lost 7, with 22 bases in between. The CDR3 extends over 16 amino acids. CDR3 DNA: TGTGCCAGCAGCCAAACTGCCGGGACGGTTAGAAATGAGCAGTTCTTC. Translating it yields CASSQTAGTVRNEQFF.

Only one count was recorded for this clonotype. The chain has TRBV6-2 or TRBV6-3 and TRBJ1-2; 9 bases line up with TRBD1. The CDR3 is 15 residues long. Germline V CDR1 and CDR2: MNHEY, SVGEGT. Unmatched junction bases numbered 6, after V lost 4 bases and J lost 3 bases. The CDR3 bases are TGTGCCAGCAGTTTTCGGACAGGGGAGGACTATGGCTACACCTTC. Translation: CASSFRTGEDYGYTF.

This clonotype was counted many times. V gene TRBV12-5 combines with J gene TRBJ2-7, with TRBD2 matching 12 bases. Germline V lookup: CDR1 LGHNT, CDR2 FRNRAP. The CDR3 loop spans 16 amino acids. V trimming: 3 bases; J trimming: 5 bases; junction bases outside the gene matches: 8. The CDR3 here is CASGFETSGRSNEQYF. CDR3 bases: TGTGCTAGTGGTTTCGAGACTAGCGGGAGATCGAACGAGCAGTACTTC.

There are many counts of this clonotype. This chain connects TRBV2 to TRBJ2-1; no clear D. The germline V gene encodes CDR1 SNHLY and CDR2 FYNNEI. Trimming pared 7 bases from V and 1 base from J, leaving 14 bases between. This CDR3 spans 15 amino acids. The CDR3 protein is CASKKGLESYNEQFF. The CDR3 DNA sequence: TGTGCCAGCAAGAAGGGCTTAGAATCCTACAATGAGCAGTTCTTC.

For this clonotype: A much larger clone differs by one base, so this may be a read error. V usage is TRBV7-8 and J usage is TRBJ2-5; possibly TRBD2 for D (6 bases). Germline V gene sequence: CDR1 SGHVS, CDR2 FQNEAQ. This CDR3 region has 14 residues. CDR3 DNA sequence: TGTGCCAACAGCTTGGTAGCGGATCAAGAGACCCAGTACTTC. Amino acid sequence: CANSLVADQETQYF. The complete variable domain, with remaining parts taken from reference TRBV7-8 and TRBJ2-5, reads GAGVSQSPRYKVAKRGQDVALRCDPISGHVSLFWYQQALGQGPEFLTYFQNEAQLDKSGLPSDRFFAERPEGSVSTLKIQRTQQEDSAVYLCANSLVADQETQYFGPGTRLLVL.

The chain links TRBV4-1 to TRBJ2-1; 9 positions agree with TRBD2. J lost 7 bases, V lost 3 bases, and 13 bases had no gene match. CDR1 is MGHRA and CDR2 is YSYEKL in the germline V gene. This CDR3 has 17 amino acids. CDR3 protein: CASSQVPLSGSGNEQFF. The CDR3 DNA is TGCGCCAGCAGCCAGGTTCCACTTAGCGGGAGCGGTAATGAGCAGTTCTTC.

This clonotype was counted between two and nine times. The V gene is TRBV27, the J gene TRBJ2-7; TRBD2 agrees at 8 bases. The CDR3 length is 17 residues. The V gene end was trimmed by 5 bases and the J gene end by 4 bases; junction bases not matched to a gene: 16. Germline CDR1 MNHEY, CDR2 SMNVEV (reference sequence). DNA of the CDR3: TGTGCCAGCAGTCTCTCGGGGGTGGCGGGAGGTCGGTACGAGCAGTACTTC. Its protein product is CASSLSGVAGGRYEQYF.

At least ten counts were recorded for this clonotype. This chain joins TRBV10-3 and TRBJ2-7, with 10 bases matching TRBD1. The CDR3 contains 13 residues. Germline V gene sequence: CDR1 ENHRY, CDR2 SYGVKD. J was trimmed by 4 bases and V by 7 bases; bases with no gene match: 4. The chain's CDR3 is CAITRTGGYEQYF. The CDR3 DNA follows: TGTGCCATCACCCGGACAGGGGGATACGAGCAGTACTTC.

The chain carries TRBV24-1 and TRBJ2-7; D is possibly TRBD2 (6 bases). The CDR3 has 14 residues. Looked up from germline, CDR1 is KGHDR and CDR2 is SFDVKD. The germline V and J ends were trimmed by 4 bases and 5 bases, with 14 bases remaining between them. CDR3 loop: CATSESGVLNEQYF. The CDR3 DNA is TGTGCCACCAGTGAGTCGGGGGTCTTGAACGAGCAGTACTTC.

The V gene is TRBV6-5, the J gene TRBJ2-2, with 8 positions matching TRBD1. Germline loops: CDR1 MNHEY, CDR2 SVGAGI. V lost 0 bases and J lost 4; bases outside the gene matches: 7. The CDR3 loop spans 17 amino acids. CDR3 amino acids: CASSYSSRQGSTGELFF. Here the CDR3 DNA reads TGTGCCAGCAGTTACTCCAGTCGACAGGGGAGCACCGGGGAGCTGTTTTTT.